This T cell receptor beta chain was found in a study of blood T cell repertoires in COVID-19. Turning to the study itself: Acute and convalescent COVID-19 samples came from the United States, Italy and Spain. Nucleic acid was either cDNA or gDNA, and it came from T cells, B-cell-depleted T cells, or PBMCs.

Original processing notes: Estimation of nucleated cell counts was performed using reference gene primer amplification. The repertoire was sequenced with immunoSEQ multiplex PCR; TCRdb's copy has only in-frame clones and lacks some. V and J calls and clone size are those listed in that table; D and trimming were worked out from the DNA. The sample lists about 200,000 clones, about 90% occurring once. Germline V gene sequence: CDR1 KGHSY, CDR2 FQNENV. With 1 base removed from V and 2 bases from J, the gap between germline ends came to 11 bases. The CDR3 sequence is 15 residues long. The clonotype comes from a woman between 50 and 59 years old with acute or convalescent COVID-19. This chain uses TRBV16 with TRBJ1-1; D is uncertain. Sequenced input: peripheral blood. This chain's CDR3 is CASSQLALTNTEAFF. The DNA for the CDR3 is TGTGCCAGCAGCCAATTAGCCTTGACCAACACTGAAGCTTTCTTT.